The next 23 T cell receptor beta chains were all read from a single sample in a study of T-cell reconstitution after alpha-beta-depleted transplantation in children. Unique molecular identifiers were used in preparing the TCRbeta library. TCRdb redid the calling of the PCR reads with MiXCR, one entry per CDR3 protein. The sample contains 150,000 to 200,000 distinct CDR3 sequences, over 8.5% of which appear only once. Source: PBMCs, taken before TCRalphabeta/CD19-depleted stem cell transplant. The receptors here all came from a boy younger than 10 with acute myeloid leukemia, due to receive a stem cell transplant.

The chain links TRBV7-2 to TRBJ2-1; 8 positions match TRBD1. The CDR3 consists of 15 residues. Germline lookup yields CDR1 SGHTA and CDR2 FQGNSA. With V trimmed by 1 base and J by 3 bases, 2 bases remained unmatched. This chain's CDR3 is CASSLVGQGYNEQFF. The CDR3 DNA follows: TGTGCCAGCAGCTTAGTAGGACAGGGCTACAATGAGCAGTTCTTC.

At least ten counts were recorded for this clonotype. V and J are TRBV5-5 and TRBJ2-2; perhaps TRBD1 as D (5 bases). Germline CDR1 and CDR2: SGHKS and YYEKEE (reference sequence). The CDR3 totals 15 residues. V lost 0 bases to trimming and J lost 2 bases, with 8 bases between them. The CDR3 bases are TGTGCCAGCAGCTTGGACAGGAGAAACACCGGGGAGCTGTTTTTT. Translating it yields CASSLDRRNTGELFF.

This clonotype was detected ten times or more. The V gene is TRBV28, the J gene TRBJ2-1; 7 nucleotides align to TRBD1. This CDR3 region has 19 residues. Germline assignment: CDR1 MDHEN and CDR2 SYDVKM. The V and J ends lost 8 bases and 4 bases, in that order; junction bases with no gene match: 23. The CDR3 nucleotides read TGTGCCAGCTCCCTTGGGGCGCGCGCCGGGACAGACTCTTACAATGAGCAGTTCTTC. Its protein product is CASSLGARAGTDSYNEQFF.

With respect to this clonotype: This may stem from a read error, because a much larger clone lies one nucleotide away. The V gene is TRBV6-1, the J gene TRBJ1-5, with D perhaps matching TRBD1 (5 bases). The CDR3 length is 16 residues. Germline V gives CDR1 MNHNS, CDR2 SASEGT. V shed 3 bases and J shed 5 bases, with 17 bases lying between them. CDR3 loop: CASSEIVGQGYQPQHF. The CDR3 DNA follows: TGTGCCAGCAGTGAGATTGTAGGCCAGGGCTATCAGCCCCAGCATTTT.

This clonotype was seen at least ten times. CDR3 nucleotides: TGTGCCAGCAGCAAAGTCGTACAGGGCTTCTCCTACGAGCAGTACGTC. Translating gives CASSKVVQGFSYEQYV. The V call is TRBV21-1, the J call TRBJ2-7; TRBD1 reflects the table's D call only, with no check against the DNA. TRBV21-1 is noted as a pseudogene. CDR3 size: 16 residues.

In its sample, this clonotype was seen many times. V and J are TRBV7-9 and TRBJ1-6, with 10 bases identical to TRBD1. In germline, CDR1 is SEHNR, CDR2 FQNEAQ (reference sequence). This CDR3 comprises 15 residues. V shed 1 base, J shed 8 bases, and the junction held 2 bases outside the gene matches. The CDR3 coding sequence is TGTGCCAGCAGCTTAGTGACAGGGGGCGATTCACCCCTCCACTTT. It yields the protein CASSLVTGGDSPLHF. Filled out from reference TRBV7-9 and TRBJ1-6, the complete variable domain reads DTGVSQNPRHKITKRGQNVTFRCDPISEHNRLYWYRQTLGQGPEFLTYFQNEAQLEKSRLLSDRFSAERPKGSFSTLEIQRTEQGDSAMYLCASSLVTGGDSPLHFGNGTRLTVT.

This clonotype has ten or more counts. The CDR3 spells CASSSKAPTEAFF. CDR3 DNA: TGCGCCAGCAGCTCGAAGGCCCCCACTGAAGCTTTCTTT. J is TRBJ1-1 and V is TRBV5-1; D unclear. Germline V gene lookup returns CDR1 SGHRS and CDR2 YFSETQ. The CDR3 loop spans 13 amino acids. The V end lost 3 bases, the J end lost 4 bases, and 10 bases lay between the germline ends.

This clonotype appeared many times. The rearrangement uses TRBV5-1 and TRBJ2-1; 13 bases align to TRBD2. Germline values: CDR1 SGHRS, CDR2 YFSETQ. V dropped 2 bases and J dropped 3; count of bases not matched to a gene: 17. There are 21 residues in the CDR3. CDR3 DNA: TGCGCCAGCAGCTTTCACGTGACTAGCGGGGGGCGCAACTGGGGCTACAATGAGCAGTTCTTC. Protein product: CASSFHVTSGGRNWGYNEQFF.

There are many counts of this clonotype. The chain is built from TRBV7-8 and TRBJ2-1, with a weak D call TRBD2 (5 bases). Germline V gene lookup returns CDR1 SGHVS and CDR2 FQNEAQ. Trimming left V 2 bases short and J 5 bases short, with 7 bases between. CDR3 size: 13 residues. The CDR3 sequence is CASSLTADNEQFF. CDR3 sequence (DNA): TGTGCCAGCAGCTTAACAGCGGACAATGAGCAGTTCTTC.

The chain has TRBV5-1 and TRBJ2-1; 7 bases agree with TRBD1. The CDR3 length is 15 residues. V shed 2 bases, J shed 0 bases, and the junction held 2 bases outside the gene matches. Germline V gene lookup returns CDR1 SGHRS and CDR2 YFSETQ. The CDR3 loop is CASSFTGDSYNEQFF. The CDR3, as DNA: TGCGCCAGCAGCTTTACAGGGGACTCCTACAATGAGCAGTTCTTC.

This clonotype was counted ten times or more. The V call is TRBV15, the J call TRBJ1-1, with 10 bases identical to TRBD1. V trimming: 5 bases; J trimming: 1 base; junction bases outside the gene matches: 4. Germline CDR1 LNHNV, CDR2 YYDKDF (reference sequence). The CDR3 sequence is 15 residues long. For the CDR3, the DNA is TGTGCCACCAGCGACTGGGACAGGGGGAACACTGAAGCTTTCTTT. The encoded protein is CATSDWDRGNTEAFF.

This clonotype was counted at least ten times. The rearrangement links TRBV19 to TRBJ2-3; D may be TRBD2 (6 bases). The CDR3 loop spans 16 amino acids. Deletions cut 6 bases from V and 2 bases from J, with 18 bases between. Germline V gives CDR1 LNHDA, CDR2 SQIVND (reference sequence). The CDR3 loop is CASRRRGDPLTDTQYF. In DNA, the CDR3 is TGTGCCAGTAGGCGGCGGGGCGATCCTCTCACAGATACGCAGTATTTT.

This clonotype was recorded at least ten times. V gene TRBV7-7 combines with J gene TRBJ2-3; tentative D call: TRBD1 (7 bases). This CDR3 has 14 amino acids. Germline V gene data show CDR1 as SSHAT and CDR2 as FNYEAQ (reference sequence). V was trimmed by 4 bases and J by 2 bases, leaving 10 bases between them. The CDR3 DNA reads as TGTGCCAGCAGCTCAGGGGGGAACACAGATACGCAGTATTTT. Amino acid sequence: CASSSGGNTDTQYF.

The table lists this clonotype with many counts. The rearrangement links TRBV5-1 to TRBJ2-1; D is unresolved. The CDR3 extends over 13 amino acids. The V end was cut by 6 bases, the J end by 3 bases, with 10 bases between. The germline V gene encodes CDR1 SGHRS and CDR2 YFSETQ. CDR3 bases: TGCGCCAGCACCCTCGTTGGCTACAATGAGCAGTTCTTC. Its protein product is CASTLVGYNEQFF. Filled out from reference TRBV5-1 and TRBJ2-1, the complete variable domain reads KAGVTQTPRYLIKTRGQQVTLSCSPISGHRSVSWYQQTPGQGLQFLFEYFSETQRNKGNFPGRFSGRQFSNSRSEMNVSTLELGDSALYLCASTLVGYNEQFFGPGTRLTVL.

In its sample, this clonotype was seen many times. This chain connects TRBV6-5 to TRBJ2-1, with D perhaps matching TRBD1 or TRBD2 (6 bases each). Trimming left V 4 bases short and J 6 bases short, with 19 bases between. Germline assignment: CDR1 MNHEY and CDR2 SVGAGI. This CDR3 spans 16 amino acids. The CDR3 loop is CASSSPGGPGGNEQFF. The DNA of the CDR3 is TGTGCCAGCAGTTCCCCCGGGGGCCCCGGAGGCAATGAGCAGTTCTTC.

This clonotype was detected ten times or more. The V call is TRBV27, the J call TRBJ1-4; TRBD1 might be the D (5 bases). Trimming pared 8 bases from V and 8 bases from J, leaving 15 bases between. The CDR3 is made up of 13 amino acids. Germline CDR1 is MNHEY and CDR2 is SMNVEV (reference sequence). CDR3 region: CASRRGELEKLFF. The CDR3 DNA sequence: TGTGCCAGCCGACGGGGGGAATTGGAAAAACTGTTTTTT.

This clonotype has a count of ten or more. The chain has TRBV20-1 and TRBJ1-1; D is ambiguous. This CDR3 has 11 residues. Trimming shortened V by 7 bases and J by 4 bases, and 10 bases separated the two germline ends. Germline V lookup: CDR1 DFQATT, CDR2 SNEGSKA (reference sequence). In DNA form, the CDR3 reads TGCAGTGTCACAATTGCCACTGAAGCTTTCTTT. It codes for CSVTIATEAFF.

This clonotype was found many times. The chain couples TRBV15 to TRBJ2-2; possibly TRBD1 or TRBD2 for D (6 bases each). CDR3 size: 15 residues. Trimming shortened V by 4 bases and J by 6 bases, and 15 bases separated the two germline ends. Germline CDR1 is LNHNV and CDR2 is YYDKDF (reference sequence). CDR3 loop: CATSNYHGGPGELFF. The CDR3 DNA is TGTGCCACCAGCAACTACCATGGGGGGCCCGGGGAGCTGTTTTTT. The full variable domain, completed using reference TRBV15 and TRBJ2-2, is DAMVIQNPRYQVTQFGKPVTLSCSQTLNHNVMYWYQQKSSQAPKLLFHYYDKDFNNEADTPDNFQSRRPNTSFCFLDIRSPGLGDTAMYLCATSNYHGGPGELFFGEGSRLTVL.

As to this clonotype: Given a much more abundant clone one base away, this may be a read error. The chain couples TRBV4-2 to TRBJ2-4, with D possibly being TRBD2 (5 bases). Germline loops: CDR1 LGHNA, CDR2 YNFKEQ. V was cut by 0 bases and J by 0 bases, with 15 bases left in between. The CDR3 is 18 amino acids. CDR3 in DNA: TGTGCCAGCAGCCAAGATCTGGAGGTGGGTTTAGCCAAAAACATTCAGTACTTC. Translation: CASSQDLEVGLAKNIQYF.

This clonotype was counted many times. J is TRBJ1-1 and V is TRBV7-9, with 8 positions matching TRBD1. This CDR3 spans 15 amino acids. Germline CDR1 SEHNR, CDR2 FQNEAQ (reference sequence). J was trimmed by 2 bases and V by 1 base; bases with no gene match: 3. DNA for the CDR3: TGTGCCAGCAGCTTAGTCGGACAGGGAAACACTGAAGCTTTCTTT. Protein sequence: CASSLVGQGNTEAFF.

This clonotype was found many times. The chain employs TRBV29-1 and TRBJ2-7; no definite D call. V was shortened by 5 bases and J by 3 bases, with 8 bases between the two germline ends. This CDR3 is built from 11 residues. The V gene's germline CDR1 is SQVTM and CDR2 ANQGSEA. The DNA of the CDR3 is TGCAGCGTTCAAGCTGGCTACGAGCAGTACTTC. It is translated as CSVQAGYEQYF.

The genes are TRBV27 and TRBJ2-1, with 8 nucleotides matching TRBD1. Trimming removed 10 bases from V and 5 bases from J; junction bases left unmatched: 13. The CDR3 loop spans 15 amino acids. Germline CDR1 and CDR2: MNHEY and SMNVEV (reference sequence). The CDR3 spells CATRTGNRPNNEQFF. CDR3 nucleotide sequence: TGTGCCACCAGGACAGGGAACCGTCCCAACAATGAGCAGTTCTTC.

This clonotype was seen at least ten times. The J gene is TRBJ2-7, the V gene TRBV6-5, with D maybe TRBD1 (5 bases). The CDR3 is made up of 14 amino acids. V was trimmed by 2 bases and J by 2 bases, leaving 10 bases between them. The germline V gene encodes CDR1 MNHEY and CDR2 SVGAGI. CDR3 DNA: TGTGCCAGCAGTTACGCCAGGGAAACCTACGAGCAGTACTTC. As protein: CASSYARETYEQYF.